This T cell receptor beta chain was captured by sequencing in a study of T-cell memory formation after mild COVID-19. This clonotype was counted a few times. Each CDR3 protein gets one entry after TCRdb re-called the 5' RACE reads with MiXCR. In the table there are a few hundred thousand distinct CDR3 sequences, around 15% of which are singletons. Trimming removed 3 bases from V and 3 bases from J, with 10 bases in between. The germline V gene encodes CDR1 SGHRS and CDR2 YFSETQ. The CDR3 consists of 14 residues. The sequence came from a man aged 18 to 30 who had mild COVID-19 (a few samples of this study predate the infection). Cell type and time point are not known. The genes are TRBV5-1 and TRBJ1-5; the D is unclear. Material: PBMCs or a T cell subset sorted from them (not recorded which). The CDR3 DNA follows: TGCGCCAGCAGCTCGGATGGGCTCAATCAGCCCCAGCATTTT. This encodes CASSSDGLNQPQHF.